The sample holds many counts of the clone carrying this T cell receptor beta chain. Its antigen is unknown. 5'RACE with 10-nucleotide random UMIs generated the cDNA. A single record per CDR3 protein comes from TCRdb applying MiXCR to the 5' RACE reads. Found here are approximately 30,000 distinct CDR3 sequences, 20% to 25% of them singletons; the top ten hold 25% to 30%. This record belongs to a study of neurological immune-mediated disorders. General study results and limits: Levels of TCR clonal expansion peaked in HTLV-1-associated myelopathy and reached their lowest in multiple sclerosis, under those of healthy controls. CDR3 amino acid sequences of expanded clones were not shared across subjects, a result suggesting private repertoires in all groups.

The clonotype was recovered from a man aged 45-60 years with HTLV-1-associated myelopathy (HAM/TSP). Sequencing was carried out using CD4+ T cells from blood.

The CDR3 reads CASSLVDTGELFF. In DNA, the CDR3 is TGTGCCAGCAGCTTAGTCGACACCGGGGAGCTGTTTTTT. This sequence joins TRBV7-8 and TRBJ2-2, with D unclear. The CDR3 sequence is 13 residues long. Germline assignment: CDR1 SGHVS and CDR2 FQNEAQ. The V end lost 1 base, the J end lost 3 bases, and 3 bases lay between the germline ends. The full variable domain, completed using reference TRBV7-8 and TRBJ2-2, is GAGVSQSPRYKVAKRGQDVALRCDPISGHVSLFWYQQALGQGPEFLTYFQNEAQLDKSGLPSDRFFAERPEGSVSTLKIQRTQQEDSAVYLCASSLVDTGELFFGEGSRLTVL.